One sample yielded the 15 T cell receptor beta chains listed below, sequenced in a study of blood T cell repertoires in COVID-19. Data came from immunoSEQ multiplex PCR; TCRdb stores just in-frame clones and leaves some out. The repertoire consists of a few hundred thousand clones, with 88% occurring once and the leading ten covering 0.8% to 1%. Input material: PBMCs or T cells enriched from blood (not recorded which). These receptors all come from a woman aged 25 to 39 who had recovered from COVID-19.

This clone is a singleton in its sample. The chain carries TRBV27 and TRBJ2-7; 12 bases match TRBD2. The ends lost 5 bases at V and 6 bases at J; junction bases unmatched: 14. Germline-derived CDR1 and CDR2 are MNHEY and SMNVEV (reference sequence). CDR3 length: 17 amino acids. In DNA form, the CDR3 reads TGTGCCAGCAGTCCTCCTCCTAGCGGGAGGGCGGACAGCGAGCAGTACTTC. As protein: CASSPPPSGRADSEQYF.

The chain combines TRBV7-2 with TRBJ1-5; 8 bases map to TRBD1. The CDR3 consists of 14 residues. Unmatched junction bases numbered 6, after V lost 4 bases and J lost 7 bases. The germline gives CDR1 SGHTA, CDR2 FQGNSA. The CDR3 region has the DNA TGTGCCAGCAGCTCGGGACAGGCAGGCCAGCCCCAGCATTTT. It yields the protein CASSSGQAGQPQHF.

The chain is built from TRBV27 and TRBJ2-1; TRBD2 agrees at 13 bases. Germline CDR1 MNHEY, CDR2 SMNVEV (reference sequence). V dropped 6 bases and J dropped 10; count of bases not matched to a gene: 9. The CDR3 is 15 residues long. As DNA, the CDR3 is TGTGCCAGCAGCCACGGACTAGCGGGAGATCGGGAGCAGTTCTTC. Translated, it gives CASSHGLAGDREQFF.

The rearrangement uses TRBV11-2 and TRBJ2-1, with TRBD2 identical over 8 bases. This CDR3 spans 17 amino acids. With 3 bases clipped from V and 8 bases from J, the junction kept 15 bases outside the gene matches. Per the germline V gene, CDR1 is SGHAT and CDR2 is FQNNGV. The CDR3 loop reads CASSFPHLGGGMDEQFF. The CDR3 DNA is TGTGCCAGCAGCTTCCCCCACCTTGGCGGGGGGATGGATGAGCAGTTCTTC.

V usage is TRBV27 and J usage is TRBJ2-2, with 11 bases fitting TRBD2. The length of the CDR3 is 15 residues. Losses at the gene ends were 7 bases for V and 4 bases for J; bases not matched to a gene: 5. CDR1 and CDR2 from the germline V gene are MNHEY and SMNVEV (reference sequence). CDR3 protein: CASKKGLAVTGELFF. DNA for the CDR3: TGTGCCAGCAAGAAGGGACTAGCGGTCACCGGGGAGCTGTTTTTT.

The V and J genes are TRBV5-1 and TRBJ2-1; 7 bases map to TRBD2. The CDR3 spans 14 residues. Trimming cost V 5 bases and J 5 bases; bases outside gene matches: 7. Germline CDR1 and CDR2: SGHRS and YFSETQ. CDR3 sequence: CASSSGGGNNEQFF. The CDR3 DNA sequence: TGCGCCAGCAGTAGTGGCGGGGGTAACAATGAGCAGTTCTTC.

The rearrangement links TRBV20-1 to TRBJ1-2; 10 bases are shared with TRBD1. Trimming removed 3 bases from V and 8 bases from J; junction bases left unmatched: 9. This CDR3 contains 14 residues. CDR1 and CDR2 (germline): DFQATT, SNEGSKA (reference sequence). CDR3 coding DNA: TGCAGTGCTAGTACGGGACAGGGGACTAGAGGCTACACCTTC. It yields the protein CSASTGQGTRGYTF.

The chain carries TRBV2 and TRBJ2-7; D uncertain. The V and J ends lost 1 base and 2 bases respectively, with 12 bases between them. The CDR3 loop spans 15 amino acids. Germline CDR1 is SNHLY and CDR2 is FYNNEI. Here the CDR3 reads CASSEGPTPTYEQYF. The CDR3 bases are TGTGCCAGCAGTGAAGGACCGACACCGACCTACGAGCAGTACTTC.

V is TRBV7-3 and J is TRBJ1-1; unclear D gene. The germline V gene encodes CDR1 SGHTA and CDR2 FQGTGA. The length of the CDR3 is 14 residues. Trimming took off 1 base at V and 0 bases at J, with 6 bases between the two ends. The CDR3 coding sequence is TGTGCCAGCAGCTTAAACGGGATGAACACTGAAGCTTTCTTT. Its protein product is CASSLNGMNTEAFF.

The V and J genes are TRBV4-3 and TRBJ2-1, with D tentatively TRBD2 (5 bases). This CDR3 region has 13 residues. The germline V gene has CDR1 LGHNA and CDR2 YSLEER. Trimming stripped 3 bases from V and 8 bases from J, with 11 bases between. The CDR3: CASSHLERDEQFF. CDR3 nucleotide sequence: TGCGCCAGCAGCCACCTCGAGAGGGATGAGCAGTTCTTC.

The CDR3 here is CATGLPRVRTEAFF. CDR3 sequence (DNA): TGTGCCACAGGGTTACCCAGGGTTCGAACTGAAGCTTTCTTT. The chain combines TRBV6-5 with TRBJ1-1; possibly TRBD1 for D (5 bases). The CDR3 covers 14 residues. Trimming left V 10 bases short and J 5 bases short, with 20 bases between. Germline CDR1 MNHEY, CDR2 SVGAGI.

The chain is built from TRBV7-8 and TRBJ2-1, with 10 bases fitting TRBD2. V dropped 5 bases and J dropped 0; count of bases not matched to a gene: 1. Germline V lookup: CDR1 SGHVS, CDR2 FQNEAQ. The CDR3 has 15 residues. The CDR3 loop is CASSGLAVSYNEQFF. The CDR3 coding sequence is TGTGCCAGCAGCGGACTAGCGGTCTCCTACAATGAGCAGTTCTTC.

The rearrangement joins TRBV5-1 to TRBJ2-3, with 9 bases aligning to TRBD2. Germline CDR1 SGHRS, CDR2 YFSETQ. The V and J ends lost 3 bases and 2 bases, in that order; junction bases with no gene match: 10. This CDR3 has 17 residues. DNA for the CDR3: TGCGCCAGCAGCTGGCCCCAATGGACTAGCGTCACAGATACGCAGTATTTT. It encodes CASSWPQWTSVTDTQYF.

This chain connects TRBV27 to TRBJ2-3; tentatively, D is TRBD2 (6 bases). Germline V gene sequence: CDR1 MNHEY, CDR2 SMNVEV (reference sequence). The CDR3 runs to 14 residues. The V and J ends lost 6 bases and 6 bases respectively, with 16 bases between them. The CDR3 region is CASSLGRGGDTQYF. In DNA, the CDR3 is TGTGCCAGCAGCCTCGGACGTGGAGGGGATACGCAGTATTTT.

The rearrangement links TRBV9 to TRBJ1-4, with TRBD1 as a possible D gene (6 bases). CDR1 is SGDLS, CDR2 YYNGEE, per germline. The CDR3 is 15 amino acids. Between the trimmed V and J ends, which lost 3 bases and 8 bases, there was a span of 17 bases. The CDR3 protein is CASSGPAGAHEKLFF. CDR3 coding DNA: TGTGCCAGCAGCGGCCCTGCGGGGGCGCACGAAAAACTGTTTTTT. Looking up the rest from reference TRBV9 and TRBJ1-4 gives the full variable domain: DSGVTQTPKHLITATGQRVTLRCSPRSGDLSVYWYQQSLDQGLQFLIQYYNGEERAKGNILERFSAQQFPDLHSELNLSSLELGDSALYFCASSGPAGAHEKLFFGSGTQLSVL.